A selection of T cell receptor beta chains follows, all from one sample in a study of technical replicates of blood from a few donors. Generated by immunoSEQ multiplex PCR, the TCRdb table keeps only in-frame clones and is missing some. This table has about 88,000 clones, 80% to 95% appearing once. Sequencing was done on a sample of T cells isolated from PBMCs. All receptors derive from a human donor in good health. Each CDR3 is given with its conserved first and last residue. The D gene is left open where the match is weak. Clone size is not always given. Where it is, it says once, few, many or a class for expanded clones.

abundance,d_gene,j_gene,v_gene,CDR3nt,CDR3aa
-,-,TRBJ1-1,TRBV7-3,TGTGCCAGCAGCTCCACAATGAACACTGAAGCTTTCTTT,CASSSTMNTEAFF
-,TRBD2,TRBJ2-2,TRBV6-1,TGTGCCAGCAGGGAACTAGCGGGAGGCCACAACACCGGGGAGCTGTTTTTT,CASRELAGGHNTGELFF
-,-,TRBJ2-2,TRBV7-9,TGTGCCAGCAGCTCAAGGGGGACCACCGGGGAGCTGTTTTTT,CASSSRGTTGELFF
-,-,TRBJ2-2,TRBV15,TGTGCCACCAGCAGAGATACGGGGTGGAACACCGGGGAGCTGTTTTTT,CATSRDTGWNTGELFF
-,TRBD1,TRBJ1-5,TRBV7-9,TGTGCCAGCAGCTCGGGACAGGGCTCCCAGCCCCAGCATTTT,CASSSGQGSQPQHF
-,-,TRBJ2-7,TRBV6-1,TGTGCCAGCAGTGAAAGGGGGGGCGAGCAGTACTTC,CASSERGGEQYF
-,-,TRBJ2-2,TRBV6-5,TGTGCCAGCAGGACAACAGGGCCCGGGGAGCTGTTTTTT,CASRTTGPGELFF
-,-,TRBJ1-5,TRBV4-1,TGCGCCAGCAGCCAAGATCCGGATCGGGCGGGTGGTAATCAGCCCCAGCATTTT,CASSQDPDRAGGNQPQHF
-,TRBD1,TRBJ2-7,TRBV27,TGTGCCAGCAGCCTAGACAGGGGAGGACCCTACGAGCAGTACTTC,CASSLDRGGPYEQYF
-,TRBD2,TRBJ2-2,TRBV27,TGTGCCAGCAGCGACCCGGATAGCGGGAGTACCGGGGAGCTGTTTTTT,CASSDPDSGSTGELFF
-,-,TRBJ1-1,TRBV6-1,TGTGCCAGCAAATTAAACACTGAAGCTTTCTTT,CASKLNTEAFF
-,-,TRBJ1-4,TRBV10-3,TGTGCCATCAGTGTCGAGAGCGGGGCTAATGAAAAACTGTTTTTT,CAISVESGANEKLFF
once,TRBD1,TRBJ2-2,TRBV5-6,TGTGCCAGCAGCTTGCAAGGGGGCTACACCGGGGAGCTGTTTTTT,CASSLQGGYTGELFF
-,-,TRBJ1-2,TRBV19,TGTGCCAGTAGTATGCAGGGCTATGGCTACACCTTC,CASSMQGYGYTF
-,TRBD2,TRBJ2-1,TRBV14,TGTGCCAGCAGCCAATACCTGGGGACTAACTACAATGAGCAGTTCTTC,CASSQYLGTNYNEQFF
-,TRBD1,TRBJ2-1,TRBV19,TGTGCCAGTAGTATACGGGACAGGGGCTACAATGAGCAGTTCTTC,CASSIRDRGYNEQFF
-,TRBD1,TRBJ1-2,TRBV6-1,TGTGCCAGCAGTGGACGGACAGGCCATTATGGCTACACCTTC,CASSGRTGHYGYTF
-,-,TRBJ2-7,TRBV6-1,TGTGCCAGCAGTGAAGGGATCAGGCCCCAGTACTTC,CASSEGIRPQYF
few,TRBD1,TRBJ1-5,TRBV6-5,TGTGCCAGCAGTTACTCGAGAGCAGGGGGCCAGCCCCAGCATTTT,CASSYSRAGGQPQHF
-,-,TRBJ2-7,TRBV2,TGTGCCAGAGGCCGGGAATCTACCTACGAGCAGTACTTC,CARGRESTYEQYF
few,-,TRBJ1-1,TRBV19,TGTGCCAGTAGTCCCCGGGAGGTGAACACTGAAGCTTTCTTT,CASSPREVNTEAFF
once,-,TRBJ2-1,TRBV6-5,TGTGCCAGCAGTGCTGGCAGGGGTGATGAGCAGTTCTTC,CASSAGRGDEQFF
-,TRBD1,TRBJ2-1,TRBV6-6,TGTGCCAGCAGTTACAAGACAGGGTACAATGAGCAGTTCTTC,CASSYKTGYNEQFF
-,-,TRBJ1-5,TRBV7-9,TGTGCCAGCAGCCTTTCATCGGGACACCAGCATTTT,CASSLSSGHQHF
-,TRBD1,TRBJ1-2,TRBV5-4,TGTGCCAGCAGCCAGGGGGCGGAGCTCAACTATGGCTACACCTTC,CASSQGAELNYGYTF
-,TRBD1,TRBJ1-4,TRBV23-1,TGCGCCAGCAGGGGACAGGGGAATGAAAAACTGTTTTTT,CASRGQGNEKLFF
-,-,TRBJ1-1,TRBV19,TGTGCCAGTAGCCGCCTTGGCTTGAACACTGAAGCTTTCTTT,CASSRLGLNTEAFF
-,-,TRBJ1-6,TRBV19,TGTGCCAGTAAACCAGGGCTTGGGAATTCACCCCTCCACTTT,CASKPGLGNSPLHF
once,-,TRBJ1-1,TRBV5-4,TGTGCCAGCAGCTTCTCCGTAAATTTAGCCGATGTTGAAGCTTTCTTT,CASSFSVNLADVEAFF
-,-,TRBJ2-2,TRBV9,TGTGCCAGCAGCTCGGACTACCCTACGAACACCGGGGAGCTGTTTTTT,CASSSDYPTNTGELFF
-,-,TRBJ2-2,TRBV11-2,TGTGCCAGCAGCTCCATGTTGGCGAGGACCGGGGAGCTGTTTTTT,CASSSMLARTGELFF
-,TRBD2,TRBJ2-5,TRBV7-8,TGTGCCAGCAGCTTAGCGCCTAGAGGAATGGCGGGAGGGGGAGAGACCCAGTACTTC,CASSLAPRGMAGGGETQYF
-,TRBD1,TRBJ1-1,TRBV30,TGTGCCTGTCTGGACAGGGGGAACACTGAAGCTTTCTTT,CACLDRGNTEAFF
-,TRBD2,TRBJ2-7,TRBV5-5,TGTGCCAGCAGCTCCTTTAGCGGGAGAAGTTTGTACGAGCAGTACTTC,CASSSFSGRSLYEQYF
-,-,TRBJ1-2,TRBV10-3,TGTGCCATCAGTGAGCCGGTCATGGGCTACACCTTC,CAISEPVMGYTF
-,-,TRBJ1-4,TRBV27,TGTGCCAGCAGTAACAGGGTAGAACTGTTTTTT,CASSNRVELFF
-,-,TRBJ2-1,TRBV27,TGTGCCAGCAGTTTATCTGGTGGCAGGGGATTCCACAATGAGCAGTTCTTC,CASSLSGGRGFHNEQFF
-,TRBD2,TRBJ2-7,TRBV7-2,TGTGCCAGCAGCGGTCGGGAGGGCCCCCCCTACGAGCAGTACTTC,CASSGREGPPYEQYF
-,-,TRBJ2-1,TRBV13,TGTGCCAGCAGCTTCCTAACTCCTTCCAATGAGCAGTTCTTC,CASSFLTPSNEQFF
-,-,TRBJ2-5,TRBV6-1,TGTGCCAGCAGTGAGGGGGCAGGGACCCAAGAGACCCAGTACTTC,CASSEGAGTQETQYF
once,TRBD1,TRBJ1-2,TRBV25-1,TGTGCCAGCAACTTCGCAGGGGGTGGCTACACCTTC,CASNFAGGGYTF
-,-,TRBJ1-2,TRBV20-1,TGCAGTGCTAGTAGTAGGAGGGGCTACACCTTC,CSASSRRGYTF
-,TRBD2,TRBJ2-7,TRBV6-4,TGTGCCAGCAGTGACTCGGGGACTAGCGGCCCCTCTGAGCAGTACTTC,CASSDSGTSGPSEQYF
-,-,TRBJ2-1,TRBV2,TGTGCCAGCCACTATTTCAATGAGCAGTTCTTC,CASHYFNEQFF
-,TRBD1,TRBJ1-5,TRBV9,TGTGCCAGCAGCGTAGGAATCGGGACAGGGTCATTCGGGGAGCATAGCAATCAGCCCCAGCATTTT,CASSVGIGTGSFGEHSNQPQHF